This is a list of T cell receptor beta chains from one sample in a study of blood T cell repertoires in COVID-19. Sequencing was performed with immunoSEQ multiplex PCR; in TCRdb, only in-frame clones are kept and a portion is missing. The table lists approximately 230,000 clones, 85% to 90% of them singletons, with 1.3% to 1.5% in the top ten. The sequencing input was peripheral blood. The receptors derive from a man older than 75 with acute or convalescent COVID-19. CDR3s leave out the opening cysteine and the closing phenylalanine or tryptophan. The order of the fields is CDR3 protein, V gene, J gene.

CDR3 protein: ASSPQGAVYTGELF
V gene: TRBV5-4
J gene: TRBJ2-2

CDR3 protein: ASSFRGSNSHEQY
V gene: TRBV28
J gene: TRBJ2-7

CDR3 protein: ASTKGDRNYGYT
V gene: TRBV28
J gene: TRBJ1-2

CDR3 protein: ASSYTGAGGGYT
V gene: TRBV6-5
J gene: TRBJ1-2

CDR3 protein: ARSFGQAGLGEKLF
V gene: TRBV5-3
J gene: TRBJ1-4

CDR3 protein: ASTGSREQETQY
V gene: TRBV7-2
J gene: TRBJ2-5

CDR3 protein: ASSLQGGSVYEQY
V gene: TRBV27
J gene: TRBJ2-7

CDR3 protein: ASSEASGGSYNEQF
V gene: TRBV25-1
J gene: TRBJ2-1

CDR3 protein: ASSRDFSLTETQY
V gene: TRBV5-1
J gene: TRBJ2-5

CDR3 protein: ASRRQGNFEETQY
V gene: TRBV5-1
J gene: TRBJ2-5

CDR3 protein: ASSDRTGGYNEQF
V gene: TRBV25-1
J gene: TRBJ2-1

CDR3 protein: ASSLGQNKNIQY
V gene: TRBV5-1
J gene: TRBJ2-4

CDR3 protein: ASSHRQSTNEKLF
V gene: TRBV6-6
J gene: TRBJ1-4

CDR3 protein: ASSLGGRSSETQY
V gene: TRBV5-1
J gene: TRBJ2-5

CDR3 protein: ASSLEWTGGRYGYT
V gene: TRBV7-2
J gene: TRBJ1-2

CDR3 protein: ASSPGREGGYT
V gene: TRBV11-2
J gene: TRBJ1-2

CDR3 protein: ASSPSRGRTGELF
V gene: TRBV11-2
J gene: TRBJ2-2

CDR3 protein: ASSQGTRFEQY
V gene: TRBV3-1/TRBV3-2
J gene: TRBJ2-7

CDR3 protein: ASSPGGAASPSTYTQY
V gene: TRBV18
J gene: TRBJ2-3

CDR3 protein: ASSQSGLAGGDEQF
V gene: TRBV6-2/TRBV6-3
J gene: TRBJ2-1

CDR3 protein: ASSPRGASSYEQY
V gene: TRBV12-1
J gene: TRBJ2-7

CDR3 protein: ASSVEAGGGLNNSPLH
V gene: TRBV9
J gene: TRBJ1-6

CDR3 protein: ASSQALVNQPQH
V gene: TRBV4-3
J gene: TRBJ1-5

CDR3 protein: SVGVPPAGYGYT
V gene: TRBV29-1
J gene: TRBJ1-2

CDR3 protein: ASSKAPMLVSALH
V gene: TRBV21-1
J gene: TRBJ1-6

CDR3 protein: ASSLQTSGSTDTQY
V gene: TRBV4-2
J gene: TRBJ2-3